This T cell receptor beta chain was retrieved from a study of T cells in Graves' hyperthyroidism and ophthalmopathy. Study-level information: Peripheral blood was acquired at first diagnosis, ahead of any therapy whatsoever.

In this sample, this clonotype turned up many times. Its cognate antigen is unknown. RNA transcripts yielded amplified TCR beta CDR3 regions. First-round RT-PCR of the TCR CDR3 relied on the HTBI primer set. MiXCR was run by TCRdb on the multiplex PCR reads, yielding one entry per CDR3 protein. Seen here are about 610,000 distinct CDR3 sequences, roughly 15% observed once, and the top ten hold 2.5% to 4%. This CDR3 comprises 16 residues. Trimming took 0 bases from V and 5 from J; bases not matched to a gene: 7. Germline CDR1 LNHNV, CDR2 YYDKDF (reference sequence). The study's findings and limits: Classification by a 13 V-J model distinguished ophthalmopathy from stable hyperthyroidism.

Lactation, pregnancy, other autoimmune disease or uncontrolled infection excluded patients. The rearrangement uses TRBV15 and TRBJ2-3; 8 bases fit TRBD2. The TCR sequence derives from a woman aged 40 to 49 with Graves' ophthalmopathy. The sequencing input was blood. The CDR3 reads CATSRDQRGREDTQYF. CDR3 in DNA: TGTGCCACCAGCAGAGATCAGCGGGGGAGGGAAGATACGCAGTATTTT.